A selection of T cell receptor beta chains follows, all from one sample in a study of blood T cell repertoires in COVID-19. Sequenced by immunoSEQ multiplex PCR; TCRdb stores in-frame clones only, minus some. The sample contains 200,000 to 300,000 clones, 70% to 85% of which appear only once. The source material was peripheral blood. The source of these receptors is an elderly man with acute or convalescent COVID-19. Both conserved end residues are part of each CDR3. The D gene is left open where the match is weak. Clone size appears in some rows only: once, few, many, or a class for an expanded clone.

j_call v_call cdr3_length clone_size d_call cdr3_aa cdr3_nt
TRBJ1-2 TRBV7-9 16 - - CASSLAGRRGNYGYTF TGTGCCAGCAGCTTAGCGGGACGGCGGGGTAACTATGGCTACACCTTC
TRBJ2-7 TRBV6-1 17 once - CASSDKGQPKGAYEQYF TGTGCCAGCAGTGATAAGGGGCAGCCAAAGGGGGCCTACGAGCAGTACTTC
TRBJ1-2 TRBV24-1 16 - TRBD1 CATSEGGDRRNYGYTF TGTGCCACCAGTGAGGGGGGGGACAGGAGGAACTATGGCTACACCTTC
TRBJ2-7 TRBV27 11 - - CASSFQYKQYF TGTGCCAGCAGTTTTCAGTATAAGCAGTACTTC
TRBJ1-2 TRBV30 14 once TRBD1 CAWSGDRRNYGYTF TGTGCCTGGAGTGGGGACAGAAGGAACTATGGCTACACCTTC
TRBJ2-7 TRBV27 15 - TRBD1 CASSTRGQGRYEQYF TGTGCCAGCAGTACCCGGGGACAGGGGCGCTACGAGCAGTACTTC
TRBJ1-2 TRBV19 12 - TRBD1 CASRWTGGSYTF TGTGCCAGTAGATGGACAGGGGGCTCCTACACCTTC
TRBJ1-1 TRBV5-1 13 - - CASSLRGYTEAFF TGCGCCAGCAGCTTGAGGGGGTACACTGAAGCTTTCTTT
TRBJ2-1 TRBV24-1 13 - TRBD2 CATSDLLAGEQFF TGTGCCACCAGTGACCTACTAGCGGGTGAGCAGTTCTTC
TRBJ1-6 TRBV7-9 16 few - CASSLAGGDYNSPLHF TGTGCCAGCAGCTTAGCTGGAGGGGACTATAATTCACCCCTCCACTTT
TRBJ2-2 TRBV3-1/TRBV3-2 17 - TRBD2 CASSQDAVSGATGELFF TGTGCCAGCAGCCAAGACGCCGTTAGCGGGGCGACCGGGGAGCTGTTTTTT
TRBJ2-7 TRBV27 16 - TRBD1 CASRRSSLDRGYEQYF TGTGCCAGCAGGAGAAGTTCCCTGGACAGGGGTTACGAGCAGTACTTC
TRBJ1-3 TRBV28 15 - - CASSAGGGSGNTIYF TGTGCCAGCAGCGCCGGGGGAGGTTCCGGAAACACCATATATTTT
TRBJ1-6 TRBV18 15 - - CASSPNTMRDSPLHF TGTGCCAGCTCACCAAATACGATGCGGGATTCACCCCTCCACTTT
TRBJ2-6 TRBV19 18 - - CASSPRRDRGSGANVLTF TGTGCCAGTAGTCCCCGGAGAGACAGAGGCTCTGGGGCCAACGTCCTGACTTTC
TRBJ1-1 TRBV28 15 - TRBD1 CASSVGQGKNTEAFF TGTGCCAGCAGTGTGGGACAGGGTAAGAACACTGAAGCTTTCTTT
TRBJ2-3 TRBV4-1 16 - TRBD1 CASSQGDRGTTDTQYF TGCGCCAGCAGCCAAGGGGACAGGGGGACTACAGATACGCAGTATTTT
TRBJ1-5 TRBV21-1 20 - - CASSKGAGQGLINSNQPQHF TGTGCCAGCAGCAAAGGCGCGGGACAGGGGTTGATAAATAGCAATCAGCCCCAGCATTTT
TRBJ1-2 TRBV5-4 16 - TRBD1 CASSPDPGQPNYGYTF TGTGCCAGCAGCCCAGATCCGGGACAGCCTAACTATGGCTACACCTTC
TRBJ1-2 TRBV12-5 15 - TRBD1 CASGFAGQGAHGYTF TGTGCTAGTGGTTTTGCAGGACAGGGGGCGCACGGCTACACCTTC
TRBJ2-7 TRBV6-2/TRBV6-3 18 - - CASSSPDSQLRSSYEQYF TGTGCCAGCAGTTCCCCGGACAGCCAGCTGAGGAGCTCCTACGAGCAGTACTTC
TRBJ2-1 TRBV11-2 18 - TRBD2 CASSLARVSGALSHEQFF TGTGCCAGCAGCTTAGCCCGGGTAAGCGGGGCCCTCTCCCATGAGCAGTTCTTC
TRBJ2-2 TRBV30 19 - - CAWSDWGQWGEKNTGELFF TGTGCCTGGAGTGATTGGGGCCAGTGGGGGGAGAAAAACACCGGGGAGCTGTTTTTT
TRBJ2-3 TRBV11-3 17 - TRBD2 CASSLGRLAGVRDTQYF TGTGCCAGCAGCTTAGGGAGACTAGCGGGAGTCCGGGATACGCAGTATTTT
TRBJ2-3 TRBV5-1 14 - TRBD1 CASSGRTGESAQYF TGCGCCAGCAGCGGTCGGACAGGCGAATCGGCGCAGTATTTT
TRBJ2-7 TRBV13 18 few TRBD1 CASSLIYRGQVSSYEQYF TGTGCCAGCAGCCTGATATATCGGGGACAGGTGAGCTCCTACGAGCAGTACTTC
TRBJ2-2 TRBV6-2/TRBV6-3 13 - TRBD1 CASSDRGYGELFF TGTGCCAGCAGTGACAGGGGGTACGGGGAGCTGTTTTTT
TRBJ2-5 TRBV19 12 few - CASSIRSGAQYF TGTGCCAGTAGTATCAGGTCCGGGGCCCAGTACTTC
TRBJ1-2 TRBV27 15 once TRBD1 CASSLAGTDNYGYTF TGTGCCAGCAGTTTAGCCGGGACAGATAACTATGGCTACACCTTC
TRBJ2-1 TRBV18 17 - - CASSPRAGGPYYNEQFF TGTGCCAGCTCACCCCGGGCAGGGGGGCCCTACTACAATGAGCAGTTCTTC
TRBJ1-3 TRBV7-9 16 - - CASSLGGLTNGNTIYF TGTGCCAGCAGCCTCGGAGGTCTGACGAATGGAAACACCATATATTTT
TRBJ2-3 TRBV24-1 14 - - CAVAQGRSTDTQYF TGTGCCGTCGCACAGGGAAGGAGCACAGATACGCAGTATTTT
TRBJ2-3 TRBV10-3 15 - TRBD2 CAISEGTSGTDTQYF TGTGCCATCAGTGAGGGGACTAGTGGCACAGATACGCAGTATTTT
TRBJ2-5 TRBV7-3 15 - TRBD2 CASSYAGTRFETQYF TGTGCCAGCAGCTACGCCGGGACTAGGTTTGAGACCCAGTACTTC
TRBJ1-1 TRBV9 14 - - CASSVEGRGTEAFF TGTGCCAGCAGCGTAGAGGGCAGGGGAACTGAAGCTTTCTTT
TRBJ1-5 TRBV24-1 15 - - CATSDPTHAGETQHF TGTGCCACCAGTGATCCAACGCACGCAGGTGAGACCCAGCATTTT
TRBJ2-3 TRBV6-4 16 few TRBD2 CASSQNSGSPTDTQYF TGTGCCAGCAGTCAAAACAGCGGGAGCCCTACAGATACGCAGTATTTT